Detailed here is one T cell receptor (beta chain). The target antigen is unknown. These data are taken from a study of T cells after yellow fever vaccination. CDR1 and CDR2 from the germline V gene are MNHEY and SVGEGT. Trimming cost V 4 bases and J 0 bases, with 19 bases left between them. The CDR3 sequence is 18 residues long. General study findings and limits: Weaker, the secondary response had a peak occurring faster, on day 5 versus 15.

TCRdb itself ran the 5' RACE reads through MiXCR, one entry per CDR3 protein. The sample has some 290,000 distinct CDR3 sequences, about 10% seen once. The clonotype comes from a man younger than 30 who received the YFV17D yellow fever vaccine. The sequencing used CD4+ T cells sorted from PBMCs, collected 45 days after the yellow fever booster vaccination. The chain employs TRBV6-2 or TRBV6-3 and TRBJ2-4; a weak D match, TRBD2 (7 bases). CDR3 region: CASSFNREGWLAKNIQYF. CDR3 nucleotides: TGTGCCAGCAGTTTTAACAGGGAGGGATGGCTAGCCAAAAACATTCAGTACTTC.